Below, 17 T cell receptor beta chains from the same sample are listed, as sequenced in a study of blood T cell repertoires in COVID-19. The table came from immunoSEQ multiplex PCR; TCRdb's copy has only in-frame clones and leaves some out. Found here are roughly 200,000 clones, 85% to 90% of them singletons; the top ten hold 2.5% to 3.5%. Sequenced: peripheral blood. The receptors originated from a woman under 40 with active or convalescent COVID-19.

V gene TRBV28 combines with J gene TRBJ2-2, with TRBD1 matching 9 bases. The CDR3 is 15 residues long. V lost 6 bases, J lost 5 bases, and 7 bases stayed unmatched. Germline-derived CDR1 and CDR2 are MDHEN and SYDVKM. This chain's CDR3 is CASRPYGQGTGELFF. The CDR3 region has the DNA TGTGCCAGCAGACCCTACGGACAGGGGACCGGGGAGCTGTTTTTT.

CDR3 nucleotide sequence: TGTGCCAGCAGCCTCCGGACAGGGGTGAACACTGAAGCTTTCTTT. It yields the protein CASSLRTGVNTEAFF. J is TRBJ1-1 and V is TRBV11-3, with 9 bases aligning to TRBD1. The CDR3 extends over 15 amino acids. Germline CDR1 and CDR2: SGHNT and YENEEA. V shed 5 bases and J 0 bases; nucleotides not matched to a gene: 4.

The chain is built from TRBV20-1 and TRBJ2-7; D ambiguous. V was pared by 3 bases and J by 4 bases, with 19 bases between. This CDR3 region has 15 residues. Germline V gene lookup returns CDR1 DFQATT and CDR2 SNEGSKA (reference sequence). The CDR3 loop is CSASRPTDTGYEQYF. As DNA, the CDR3 is TGCAGTGCTAGTAGGCCGACCGACACTGGTTACGAGCAGTACTTC.

V and J are TRBV25-1 and TRBJ1-2; TRBD1 matches at 7 bases. Germline V lookup: CDR1 MGHDK, CDR2 SYGVNS. J gave up 7 bases and V 3 bases, and 11 bases lay outside the gene matches. CDR3 length: 15 residues. The CDR3 nucleotides are TGTGCCAGCAGTGACCGGAACAGGGGTTCAGGTGGCTACACCTTC. Translated, it gives CASSDRNRGSGGYTF.

The rearrangement joins TRBV2 to TRBJ1-6; the D is unclear. The CDR3 totals 14 residues. Per germline, CDR1 SNHLY and CDR2 FYNNEI. Trimming pared 1 base from V and 7 bases from J, leaving 8 bases between. In nucleotides, the CDR3 is TGTGCCAGCAGTGAAGTCGCGGGGAATTCACCCCTCCACTTT. Translating gives CASSEVAGNSPLHF.

The CDR3 nucleotides read TGTGCCAGCAGTTTCCCTCAGGGAGGCGGGGGCTACACCTTC. Protein product: CASSFPQGGGGYTF. The chain combines TRBV28 with TRBJ1-2; TRBD1 is a possible D gene (5 bases). With 3 bases removed from V and 8 bases from J, the gap between germline ends came to 16 bases. CDR3 length equals 14 residues. Germline values: CDR1 MDHEN, CDR2 SYDVKM.

V and J are TRBV19 and TRBJ1-6, with D possibly TRBD1 on 6 matching bases. Trimming took off 7 bases at V and 8 bases at J, with 15 bases between the two ends. The CDR3 has 14 residues. CDR1 LNHDA and CDR2 SQIVND come from the germline V gene (reference sequence). The CDR3 spells CASTQGMVDSPLHF. In DNA, the CDR3 is TGTGCCAGTACTCAGGGGATGGTGGATTCACCCCTCCACTTT.

J is TRBJ1-2 and V is TRBV2, with 8 nucleotides matching TRBD1. CDR1 and CDR2 from the germline V gene are SNHLY and FYNNEI. V shed 1 base, J shed 9 bases, and the junction held 4 bases outside the gene matches. This CDR3 is built from 13 residues. The CDR3 region is CASSEEGQVRYTF. The CDR3 DNA sequence: TGTGCCAGCAGTGAAGAGGGACAGGTACGCTACACCTTC. The full variable domain, with the rest looked up from reference TRBV2 and TRBJ1-2, is EPEVTQTPSHQVTQMGQEVILRCVPISNHLYFYWYRQILGQKVEFLVSFYNNEISEKSEIFDDQFSVERPDGSNFTLKIRSTKLEDSAMYFCASSEEGQVRYTFGSGTRLTVV.

The CDR3: CASSLPGSSSYNEQFF. CDR3 DNA: TGTGCCAGCAGCTTACCCGGGAGTAGCTCCTACAATGAGCAGTTCTTC. The chain is built from TRBV11-2 and TRBJ2-1, with D perhaps matching TRBD2 (6 bases). The CDR3 totals 16 residues. Trimming stripped 2 bases from V and 0 bases from J, with 11 bases between. Germline V gene data show CDR1 as SGHAT and CDR2 as FQNNGV.

This clone appeared a few times. The J gene is TRBJ2-7, the V gene TRBV2; D possibly corresponds to TRBD1 (6 bases). V shed 5 bases and J shed 4 bases, with 12 bases lying between them. This CDR3 contains 13 residues. Per the germline V gene, CDR1 is SNHLY and CDR2 is FYNNEI. CDR3 DNA sequence: TGTGCCAGCAGTACCGGGACATCTTACGAGCAGTACTTC. This gives the protein CASSTGTSYEQYF.

V gene TRBV9 combines with J gene TRBJ1-3; D may be TRBD1 (6 bases). V dropped 0 bases and J dropped 4 bases, with 8 bases sitting between them. This CDR3 has 14 residues. Germline CDR1 SGDLS, CDR2 YYNGEE. The CDR3 here is CASSVAGGGNTIYF. The CDR3 nucleotides are TGTGCCAGCAGCGTAGCGGGGGGCGGAAACACCATATATTTT.

The V call is TRBV7-8, the J call TRBJ1-4; unclear D gene. V was shortened by 5 bases and J by 8 bases, with 18 bases between the two germline ends. CDR3 length equals 15 residues. Germline V gene sequence: CDR1 SGHVS, CDR2 FQNEAQ. The DNA for the CDR3 is TGTGCCAGCAGCCCATTTGTCTTAAGAGGGGAAAAACTGTTTTTT. Translating gives CASSPFVLRGEKLFF.

This clone occurred once. The chain links TRBV28 to TRBJ1-5; maybe TRBD1 (5 bases). CDR3 size: 14 residues. V was shortened by 1 base and J by 9 bases, with 13 bases between the two germline ends. In germline, CDR1 is MDHEN, CDR2 SYDVKM. The CDR3 sequence is CASSLSQGISPQHF. The CDR3 nucleotides are TGTGCCAGCAGTTTATCCCAGGGTATCTCGCCCCAGCATTTT.

The chain is built from TRBV6-6 and TRBJ2-1; D possibly corresponds to TRBD2 (6 bases). This CDR3 comprises 15 residues. V dropped 4 bases and J dropped 5 bases, with 15 bases sitting between them. Germline-derived CDR1 and CDR2 are MNHNY and SVGAGI (reference sequence). CDR3 bases: TGTGCCAGCAGTTCCCCAGGTAGCGGAGACAATGAGCAGTTCTTC. It translates to CASSSPGSGDNEQFF.

This clone was recorded only once. The V gene is TRBV27, the J gene TRBJ2-7, with 12 bases aligning to TRBD2. This CDR3 has 15 amino acids. The germline CDR1 and CDR2 sequences are MNHEY and SMNVEV (reference sequence). Trimming cost V 3 bases and J 7 bases; bases outside gene matches: 7. This CDR3 reads CASSFQLAGGWEQYF. DNA of the CDR3: TGTGCCAGCAGTTTTCAACTAGCGGGAGGTTGGGAGCAGTACTTC.

This rearrangement joins TRBV11-2 to TRBJ1-6, with D perhaps TRBD1 (6 bases). Trimming left V 5 bases short and J 9 bases short, with 14 bases between. The germline CDR1 and CDR2 sequences are SGHAT and FQNNGV. This CDR3 region has 14 residues. CDR3 coding DNA: TGTGCCAGCAGCAATAACAGGGTTACTTCACCCCTCCACTTT. Protein product: CASSNNRVTSPLHF.

The chain combines TRBV6-5 with TRBJ1-2, with D tentatively TRBD1 (5 bases). The V end lost 0 bases, the J end lost 4 bases, and 12 bases lay between the germline ends. The germline V gene has CDR1 MNHEY and CDR2 SVGAGI. CDR3 length: 15 residues. CDR3 protein: CASSYSAGPGYGYTF. CDR3 DNA: TGTGCCAGCAGTTACTCAGCGGGGCCCGGCTATGGCTACACCTTC.